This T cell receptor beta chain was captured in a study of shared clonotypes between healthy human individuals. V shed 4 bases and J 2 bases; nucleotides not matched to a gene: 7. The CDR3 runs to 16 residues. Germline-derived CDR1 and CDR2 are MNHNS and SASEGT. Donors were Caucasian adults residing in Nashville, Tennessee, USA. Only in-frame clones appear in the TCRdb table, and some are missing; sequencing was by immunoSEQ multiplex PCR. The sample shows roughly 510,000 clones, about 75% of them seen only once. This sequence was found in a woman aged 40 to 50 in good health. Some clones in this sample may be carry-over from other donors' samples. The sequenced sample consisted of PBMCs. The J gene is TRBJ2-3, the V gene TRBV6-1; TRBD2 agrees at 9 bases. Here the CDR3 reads CASSGLGTSLTDTQYF. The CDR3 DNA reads TGTGCCAGCAGTGGCCTCGGGACTAGCCTCACAGATACGCAGTATTTT.